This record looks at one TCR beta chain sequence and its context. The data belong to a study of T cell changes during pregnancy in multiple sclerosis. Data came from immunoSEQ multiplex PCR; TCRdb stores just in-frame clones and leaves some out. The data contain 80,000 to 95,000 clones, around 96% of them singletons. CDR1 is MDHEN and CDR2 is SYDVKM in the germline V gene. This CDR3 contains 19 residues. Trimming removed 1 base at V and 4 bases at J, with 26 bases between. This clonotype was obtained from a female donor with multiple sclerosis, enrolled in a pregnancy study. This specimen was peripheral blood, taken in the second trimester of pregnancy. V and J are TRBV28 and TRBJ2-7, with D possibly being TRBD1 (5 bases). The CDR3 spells CASSLLYPIYQGKPYEQYF. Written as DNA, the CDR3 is TGTGCCAGCAGTTTATTGTATCCGATATATCAGGGTAAGCCTTACGAGCAGTACTTC.